Listed here is a single TCR beta chain. The antigen remains undetermined. The data stem from a study of cytomegalovirus exposure and HLA in healthy donors. Germline-derived CDR1 and CDR2 are SGHTA and FQGNSA. This CDR3 comprises 15 residues. V was clipped by 3 bases and J by 7 bases, with 16 bases between them. Regarding the study as a whole: Several of the most significant clusters appeared linked to common viral pathogens, based on a later analysis.

It was with 60 Vbeta and 13 Jbeta primers that the PCR ran. Produced via immunoSEQ multiplex PCR; TCRdb's table is partial and in-frame only. The profile shows approximately 170,000 clones, 70% to 80% of them singletons. The chain recombines TRBV7-2 with TRBJ1-5; a possible D gene is TRBD1 (5 bases). Sequenced material: PBMCs. The clonotype originates from a female donor in good health and CMV-seronegative. In DNA, the CDR3 is TGTGCCAGCAGCTTGGGGCCCCCTCTTAGCCAGCCCCAGCATTTT. It yields the protein CASSLGPPLSQPQHF.